This T cell receptor (beta chain) was sequenced during a study of T cells in Graves' hyperthyroidism and ophthalmopathy. Points from the study as a whole: From stable hyperthyroidism, ophthalmopathy was set apart by a 13 V-J model. Within blood appeared most thyroid clonotypes that had expanded above 0.001.

For this clonotype: Its antigen remains unknown.

Clinical symptoms, serum thyroxine, TRAb, thyroid ultrasound and orbital computed tomography informed diagnoses. Fresh peripheral blood, roughly 10 ml, was the source of the PBMCs. Researchers amplified the TCR beta CDR3 regions from RNA transcripts. The TCR CDR3 first-round RT-PCR relied on the HTBI primer set. Via MiXCR, TCRdb re-called the multiplex PCR reads, giving one row per CDR3 protein. The sample lists fewer than 900,000 distinct CDR3 sequences; around 19% were seen once. Trimming took 5 bases from V and 2 from J; bases not matched to a gene: 3. There are 13 residues in the CDR3. The germline gives CDR1 SQVTM, CDR2 ANQGSEA.

The source is a woman in her 50s with Graves' hyperthyroidism that later progressed to Graves' ophthalmopathy. The V and J genes are TRBV29-1 and TRBJ1-5, with TRBD1 matching 7 bases. Sequenced material: blood. CDR3 residues: CSVLTGGNQPQHF. The DNA of the CDR3 is TGCAGCGTTCTAACAGGGGGCAATCAGCCCCAGCATTTT.